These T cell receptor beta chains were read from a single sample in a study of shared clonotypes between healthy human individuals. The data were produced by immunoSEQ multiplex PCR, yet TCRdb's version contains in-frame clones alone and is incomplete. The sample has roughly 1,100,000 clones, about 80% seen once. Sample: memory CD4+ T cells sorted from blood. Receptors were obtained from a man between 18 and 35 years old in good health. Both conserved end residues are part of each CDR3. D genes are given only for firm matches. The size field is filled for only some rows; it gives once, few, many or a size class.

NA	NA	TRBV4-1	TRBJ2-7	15	CASSQGQYTTYEQYF	TGCGCCAGCAGCCAAGGACAGTATACGACCTACGAGCAGTACTTC
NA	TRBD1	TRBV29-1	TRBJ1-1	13	CSVYGQGTSEAFF	TGCAGCGTTTATGGACAGGGTACCTCTGAAGCTTTCTTT
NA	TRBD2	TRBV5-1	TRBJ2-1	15	CASSFWSGGGNEQFF	TGCGCCAGCAGCTTCTGGAGCGGGGGAGGCAATGAGCAGTTCTTC
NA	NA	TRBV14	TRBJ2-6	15	CASSLQGPGANVLTF	TGTGCCAGCAGCCTGCAGGGGCCTGGGGCCAACGTCCTGACTTTC
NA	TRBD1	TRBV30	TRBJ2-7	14	CAWSVGDRAIEQYF	TGTGCCTGGAGTGTCGGAGACAGGGCAATCGAGCAGTACTTC
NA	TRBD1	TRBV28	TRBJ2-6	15	CASIDRGAGANVLTF	TGTGCCAGCATCGACAGGGGAGCCGGGGCCAACGTCCTGACTTTC
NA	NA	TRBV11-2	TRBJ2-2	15	CASRVRRGGSGELFF	TGTGCCAGTAGGGTAAGGAGGGGTGGATCCGGGGAGCTGTTTTTT
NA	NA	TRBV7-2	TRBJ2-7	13	CASSLGETYEQYF	TGTGCCAGCAGCTTGGGTGAAACCTACGAGCAGTACTTC
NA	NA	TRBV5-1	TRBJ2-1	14	CASSLGQDYNEQFF	TGCGCCAGCAGCTTGGGGCAGGATTACAATGAGCAGTTCTTC
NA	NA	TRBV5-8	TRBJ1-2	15	CASSSERQANYGYTF	TGTGCCAGCAGCTCCGAACGACAGGCCAACTATGGCTACACCTTC
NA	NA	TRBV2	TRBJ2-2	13	CASTRENTGELFF	TGTGCCAGCACCAGGGAGAACACCGGGGAGCTGTTTTTT
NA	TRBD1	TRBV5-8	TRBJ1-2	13	CASNLGTVYGYTF	TGTGCCAGCAACCTCGGGACAGTCTATGGCTACACCTTC
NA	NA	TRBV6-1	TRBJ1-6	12	CASSQRGSPLHF	TGTGCCAGCAGTCAACGGGGCTCACCCCTCCACTTT
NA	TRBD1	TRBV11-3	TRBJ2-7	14	CASSPGQGFNEQYF	TGTGCCAGCAGCCCGGGACAGGGGTTCAACGAGCAGTACTTC
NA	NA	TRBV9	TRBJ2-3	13	CASSYLRGDTQYF	TGTGCCAGCAGTTACCTCAGGGGAGATACGCAGTATTTT
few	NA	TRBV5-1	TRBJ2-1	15	CASRIGDNSYNEQFF	TGCGCCAGCAGAATAGGGGATAACTCCTACAATGAGCAGTTCTTC
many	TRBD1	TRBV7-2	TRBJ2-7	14	CASSFGTGPYEQYF	TGTGCCAGCAGCTTTGGGACAGGGCCCTACGAGCAGTACTTC
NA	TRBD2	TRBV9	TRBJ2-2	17	CASSVGLAGGLTGELFF	TGTGCCAGCAGCGTAGGGCTAGCGGGGGGCTTAACCGGGGAGCTGTTTTTT
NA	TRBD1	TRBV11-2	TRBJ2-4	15	CASSSQGVRTNIQYF	TGTGCCAGCAGTTCACAGGGGGTACGGACAAACATTCAGTACTTC
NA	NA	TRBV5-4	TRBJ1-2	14	CASSLQLSGVGYTF	TGTGCCAGCAGCTTGCAGTTGTCCGGGGTTGGCTACACCTTC
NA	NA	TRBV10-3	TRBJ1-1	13	CAIKVTENTEAFF	TGTGCCATCAAAGTTACAGAGAACACTGAAGCTTTCTTT
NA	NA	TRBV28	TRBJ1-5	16	CASSFGQRGGNQPQHF	TGTGCCAGCAGTTTCGGGCAGCGGGGGGGCAATCAGCCCCAGCATTTT
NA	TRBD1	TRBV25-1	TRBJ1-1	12	CASSETGAEAFF	TGTGCCAGCAGTGAAACAGGGGCTGAAGCTTTCTTT
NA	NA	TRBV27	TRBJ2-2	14	CASILRLNTGELFF	TGTGCCAGCATCTTGAGACTAAACACCGGGGAGCTGTTTTTT
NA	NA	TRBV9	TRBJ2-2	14	CASRGGSNTGELFF	TGTGCCAGCAGGGGGGGCTCGAACACCGGGGAGCTGTTTTTT
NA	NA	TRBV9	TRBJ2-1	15	CASSVVGGGYAEQFF	TGTGCCAGCAGCGTAGTAGGGGGAGGGTACGCTGAGCAGTTCTTC
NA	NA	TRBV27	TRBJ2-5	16	CASSLVRTSLPETQYF	TGTGCCAGCAGTTTAGTCCGAACTAGCTTGCCGGAGACCCAGTACTTC
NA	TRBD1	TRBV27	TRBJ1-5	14	CASSWDRTNQPQHF	TGTGCCAGCAGTTGGGACAGAACCAATCAGCCCCAGCATTTT
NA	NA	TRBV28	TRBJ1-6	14	CASSIRGPQVPLHF	TGTGCCAGCAGTATCCGGGGACCCCAGGTACCCCTCCACTTT
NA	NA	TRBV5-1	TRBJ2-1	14	CASSDGQPLNEQFF	TGCGCCAGCAGCGACGGACAGCCGCTCAATGAGCAGTTCTTC
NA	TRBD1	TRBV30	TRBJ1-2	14	CAWRARDRARGYTF	TGTGCCTGGAGGGCCCGGGACAGGGCTCGGGGCTACACCTTC
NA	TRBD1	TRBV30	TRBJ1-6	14	CAWSMGTGNSPLHF	TGTGCCTGGAGTATGGGGACAGGGAATTCACCCCTCCACTTT
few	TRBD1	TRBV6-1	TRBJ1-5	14	CASSQGAGGQPQHF	TGTGCCAGCAGTCAAGGGGCAGGGGGTCAGCCCCAGCATTTT
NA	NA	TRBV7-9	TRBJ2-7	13	CASSQWDLNEQYF	TGTGCCAGCAGCCAATGGGACCTGAACGAGCAGTACTTC
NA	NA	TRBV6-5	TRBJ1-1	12	CASRPVRGKAFF	TGTGCCAGCAGACCCGTCAGGGGAAAAGCTTTCTTT
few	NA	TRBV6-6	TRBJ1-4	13	CASLSSGPGKLFF	TGTGCCAGCCTTTCCTCAGGGCCGGGAAAACTGTTTTTT
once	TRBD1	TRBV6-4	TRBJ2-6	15	CASSPQGSGANVLTF	TGTGCCAGCAGTCCACAGGGGTCTGGGGCCAACGTCCTGACTTTC
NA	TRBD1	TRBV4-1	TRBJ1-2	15	CASSQEQGANYGYTF	TGCGCCAGCAGCCAAGAACAGGGGGCTAACTATGGCTACACCTTC
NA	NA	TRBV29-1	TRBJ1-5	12	CSVEQGNQPQHF	TGCAGCGTTGAACAGGGGAATCAGCCCCAGCATTTT
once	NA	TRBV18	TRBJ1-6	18	CASSPKLWGESYNSPLHF	TGTGCCAGCTCACCAAAACTATGGGGCGAAAGCTATAATTCACCCCTCCACTTT
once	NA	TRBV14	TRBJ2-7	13	CASSQGTKTEQYF	TGTGCCAGCAGCCAAGGGACCAAAACCGAGCAGTACTTC
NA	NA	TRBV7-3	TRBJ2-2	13	CASSLNQFGELFF	TGTGCCAGCAGCTTAAACCAGTTTGGGGAGCTGTTTTTT
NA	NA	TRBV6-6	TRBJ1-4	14	CASSYRQVAEKLFF	TGTGCCAGCAGTTACCGACAGGTAGCCGAAAAACTGTTTTTT
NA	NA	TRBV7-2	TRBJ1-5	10	CASSLERTHF	TGTGCCAGCAGCTTAGAGAGGACGCATTTT
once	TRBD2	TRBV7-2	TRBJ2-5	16	CASSLLAGGGQETQYF	TGTGCCAGCAGCTTGTTAGCGGGAGGAGGGCAAGAGACCCAGTACTTC
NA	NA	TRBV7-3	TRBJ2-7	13	CASSLSGGSEQYF	TGTGCCAGCAGCTTATCTGGAGGGTCCGAGCAGTACTTC
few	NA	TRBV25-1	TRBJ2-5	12	CASSEGLETQYF	TGTGCCAGCAGTGAAGGGCTGGAGACCCAGTACTTC
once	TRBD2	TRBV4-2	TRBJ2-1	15	CASRGRTSGVSEQFF	TGTGCCAGCAGGGGCCGGACTAGCGGGGTGTCTGAGCAGTTCTTC
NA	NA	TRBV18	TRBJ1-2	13	CASSPDTGYGYTF	TGTGCCAGCTCACCGGACACCGGCTATGGCTACACCTTC
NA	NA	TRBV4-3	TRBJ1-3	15	CASSPEMDSGNTIYF	TGCGCCAGCAGCCCGGAGATGGACTCTGGAAACACCATATATTTT
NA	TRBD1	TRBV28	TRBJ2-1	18	CASSPHLFRDRGYNEQFF	TGTGCCAGCAGTCCCCACCTCTTCCGGGACAGGGGCTACAATGAGCAGTTCTTC
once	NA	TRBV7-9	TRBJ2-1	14	CASTKGVSYNEQFF	TGTGCCAGCACCAAAGGGGTTTCGTACAATGAGCAGTTCTTC
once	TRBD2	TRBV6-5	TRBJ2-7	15	CASSPASGSSHEQYF	TGTGCCAGCAGCCCCGCTAGCGGGAGTTCCCACGAGCAGTACTTC
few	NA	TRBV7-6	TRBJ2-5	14	CASSPQGGVETQYF	TGTGCCAGCAGCCCGCAGGGAGGCGTAGAGACCCAGTACTTC
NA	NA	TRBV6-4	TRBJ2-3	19	CASSVSRDPFGAYTDTQYF	TGTGCCAGCAGTGTCTCGCGGGACCCGTTTGGGGCCTACACAGATACGCAGTATTTT
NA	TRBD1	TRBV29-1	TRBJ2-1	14	CSTTGTGAINEQFF	TGCAGCACAACCGGGACAGGGGCAATCAATGAGCAGTTCTTC